These 5 T cell receptor beta chains were all obtained from the same sample, sequenced in a study of cytomegalovirus exposure and HLA in healthy donors. The PCR made use of 60 Vbeta and 13 Jbeta primers. Sequenced by immunoSEQ multiplex PCR; TCRdb stores in-frame clones only, minus some. Of approximately 98,000 clones in the sample, 70% to 80% were seen once. The specimen sequenced was PBMCs. These receptor sequences come from a man younger than 30 in good health and CMV-seropositive.

The J gene is TRBJ2-7, the V gene TRBV28; TRBD1 aligns across 9 bases. CDR3 length equals 15 residues. V was pared by 5 bases and J by 2 bases, with 7 bases of the junction left unmatched. The germline gives CDR1 MDHEN, CDR2 SYDVKM. CDR3 protein: CASSGGGTGPYEQYF. CDR3 nucleotide sequence: TGTGCCAGCAGTGGTGGAGGGACAGGGCCCTACGAGCAGTACTTC.

The V and J genes are TRBV29-1 and TRBJ2-7; D is uncertain. The V gene's germline CDR1 is SQVTM and CDR2 ANQGSEA. The V end lost 4 bases, the J end lost 4 bases, and 14 bases lay between the germline ends. The CDR3 covers 13 residues. In DNA, the CDR3 is TGCAGCGTTGTAGGTGACCGGAGTTACGAGCAGTACTTC. This gives the protein CSVVGDRSYEQYF.

The rearrangement joins TRBV9 to TRBJ1-2; 7 nucleotides line up with TRBD1. Germline assignment: CDR1 SGDLS and CDR2 YYNGEE. CDR3 length: 16 residues. V shed 5 bases and J 0 bases; nucleotides not matched to a gene: 10. The CDR3 sequence is CASSGTDQPSNYGYTF. The CDR3 DNA sequence: TGTGCCAGCAGTGGGACAGATCAACCTTCTAACTATGGCTACACCTTC.

The chain employs TRBV18 and TRBJ1-6; D uncertain. This CDR3 region has 17 residues. The V end was cut by 3 bases, the J end by 7 bases, with 19 bases between. Germline CDR1 and CDR2: KGHSH and LQKENI. The CDR3 sequence: CASSPLGTGSQNSPLHF. CDR3 DNA sequence: TGTGCCAGCTCACCCCTGGGTACGGGGTCGCAGAATTCACCCCTCCACTTT. The entire variable domain, with the rest obtained from reference TRBV18 and TRBJ1-6, is as follows: NAGVMQNPRHLVRRRGQEARLRCSPMKGHSHVYWYRQLPEEGLKFMVYLQKENIIDESGMPKERFSAEFPKEGPSILRIQQVVRGDSAAYFCASSPLGTGSQNSPLHFGNGTRLTVT.

The V and J genes are TRBV29-1 and TRBJ2-3; TRBD1 aligns across 8 bases. CDR3 length equals 13 residues. CDR1 and CDR2 from the germline V gene are SQVTM and ANQGSEA. With 7 bases clipped from V and 0 bases from J, the junction kept 3 bases outside the gene matches. The chain's CDR3 is CSDRDRSTDTQYF. CDR3 coding DNA: TGCAGCGACCGGGACAGGAGCACAGATACGCAGTATTTT.